Sequencing of this T cell receptor beta chain was carried out in a study of CD8 T cells in Susac syndrome. With V trimmed by 5 bases and J by 4 bases, 6 bases remained unmatched. Germline assignment: CDR1 SGHVS and CDR2 FQNEAQ. The CDR3 is 15 amino acids. It was with random hexamers that roughly 0.45 to 1 ug RNA was reverse transcribed. From the immunoSEQ multiplex PCR reads, TCRdb called clonotypes with MiXCR, one entry per CDR3 protein. The table records 150,000 to 200,000 distinct CDR3 sequences, around 94% of them present only once. The TCR originated in a human donor with multiple sclerosis. Source material: CD4+ T cells from PBMCs. The chain employs TRBV7-8 and TRBJ1-4, with 8 bases identical to TRBD1. In nucleotides, the CDR3 is TGTGCCAGCAGCGCGACACAGGGGGTTAATGAAAAACTGTTTTTT. Protein product: CASSATQGVNEKLFF.